This passage covers 20 T cell receptor beta chains from one sample sequenced in a study of cytomegalovirus exposure and HLA in healthy donors. The primer mix had 60 Vbeta and 13 Jbeta primers. Sequencing used immunoSEQ multiplex PCR; TCRdb keeps in-frame clones, though not all of them. This sample's table reports about 70,000 clones. The material sequenced was PBMCs. The receptors originated from a female donor in good health and CMV-seropositive.

V usage is TRBV28 and J usage is TRBJ2-5; D remains ambiguous. V lost 1 base to trimming and J lost 3 bases, with 3 bases between them. The CDR3 is 12 amino acids. The germline gives CDR1 MDHEN, CDR2 SYDVKM. The CDR3 region is CASSLLKETQYF. The CDR3 DNA sequence: TGTGCCAGCAGTTTATTAAAAGAGACCCAGTACTTC.

The chain combines TRBV5-1 with TRBJ2-5, with 10 bases fitting TRBD2. This CDR3 has 16 amino acids. CDR1 and CDR2 from the germline V gene are SGHRS and YFSETQ. The trim removed 4 bases at V and 5 bases at J, leaving 11 bases unmatched. The CDR3 DNA sequence: TGCGCCAGCAGCACCGATACTAGCGGGGTGGCTGAGACCCAGTACTTC. It encodes CASSTDTSGVAETQYF.

The chain links TRBV28 to TRBJ1-1; D may be TRBD1 (6 bases). Germline-derived CDR1 and CDR2 are MDHEN and SYDVKM. The CDR3 sequence is 14 residues long. V was pared by 6 bases and J by 5 bases, with 16 bases between. CDR3 in DNA: TGTGCCAGCAGGCCAACGGGGGGGGCGACTGAAGCTTTCTTT. Translating it yields CASRPTGGATEAFF.

V is TRBV10-3 and J is TRBJ1-5; no firm D call. CDR3 length: 17 amino acids. The V gene lost 3 bases and the J gene lost 5 bases, with 20 bases spanning the gap. CDR1 is ENHRY, CDR2 SYGVKD, per germline. CDR3 loop: CAISEFGGGITDQPQHF. CDR3 nucleotide sequence: TGTGCCATCAGTGAATTCGGCGGAGGTATTACGGATCAGCCCCAGCATTTT.

Here the CDR3 DNA reads TGTGCCAGCAGCGTTCACGGAGAAGGAAACACCATATATTTT. Protein sequence: CASSVHGEGNTIYF. This rearrangement joins TRBV6-5 to TRBJ1-3; D remains unclear. Trimming left V 6 bases short and J 4 bases short, with 13 bases between. Germline assignment: CDR1 MNHEY and CDR2 SVGAGI. The CDR3 contains 14 residues.

The chain has TRBV20-1 and TRBJ1-2; 10 bases map to TRBD1. CDR3 length: 11 amino acids. CDR1 is DFQATT and CDR2 is SNEGSKA in the germline V gene (reference sequence). The V segment lost 7 bases and the J segment 7 bases; nucleotides outside the gene matches: 3. CDR3 nucleotides: TGCAGTGGACAGGGGGCGGGTGGCTACACCTTC. Translating it yields CSGQGAGGYTF.

V usage is TRBV5-6 and J usage is TRBJ2-7, with D possibly matching TRBD1 (6 bases). There are 16 residues in the CDR3. Germline lookup yields CDR1 SGHDT and CDR2 YYEEEE. Trimming pared 1 base from V and 0 bases from J, leaving 14 bases between. CDR3 nucleotide sequence: TGTGCCAGCAGCTTGCGGCTGGGGGCCAGCTCCTACGAGCAGTACTTC. This sequence encodes CASSLRLGASSYEQYF. Drawing the rest from reference TRBV5-6 and TRBJ2-7, the complete variable domain is DAGVTQSPTHLIKTRGQQVTLRCSPKSGHDTVSWYQQALGQGPQFIFQYYEEEERQRGNFPDRFSGHQFPNYSSELNVNALLLGDSALYLCASSLRLGASSYEQYFGPGTRLTVT.

About this clone itself: Other nucleotide sequences from this sample produce the same CDR3. The chain employs TRBV18 and TRBJ1-2, with 7 positions matching TRBD1. This CDR3 has 12 amino acids. Germline CDR1 is KGHSH and CDR2 is LQKENI. V trimming: 3 bases; J trimming: 6 bases; junction bases outside the gene matches: 1. The CDR3 DNA reads TGTGCCAGCTCACCTACAGGGGATGGCTACACCTTC. Translation: CASSPTGDGYTF. Filled out from reference TRBV18 and TRBJ1-2, the complete variable domain reads NAGVMQNPRHLVRRRGQEARLRCSPMKGHSHVYWYRQLPEEGLKFMVYLQKENIIDESGMPKERFSAEFPKEGPSILRIQQVVRGDSAAYFCASSPTGDGYTFGSGTRLTVV.

The rearrangement uses TRBV29-1 and TRBJ2-3; D gene uncertain. Germline V gene sequence: CDR1 SQVTM, CDR2 ANQGSEA. V was trimmed by 6 bases and J by 3 bases, leaving 19 bases between them. The CDR3 sequence is 15 residues long. CDR3 coding DNA: TGCAGCGTCCTCCGGAGTAGCATTGATACAGATACGCAGTATTTT. Protein sequence: CSVLRSSIDTDTQYF.

V usage is TRBV5-6 and J usage is TRBJ2-5; 9 bases match TRBD2. Germline values: CDR1 SGHDT, CDR2 YYEEEE. The V segment lost 4 bases and the J segment 5 bases; nucleotides outside the gene matches: 21. The CDR3 is 19 amino acids. In DNA, the CDR3 is TGTGCCAGCAGCCTCCATCAAGGAGAGACCGGGACTAGCATCGAGACCCAGTACTTC. Translating it yields CASSLHQGETGTSIETQYF.

V is TRBV30 and J is TRBJ1-2, with D possibly matching TRBD1 (6 bases). The V and J ends lost 8 bases and 0 bases respectively, with 19 bases between them. This CDR3 region has 15 residues. CDR1 is GTSNPN and CDR2 is SVGIG in the germline V gene (reference sequence). The CDR3 protein is CAGGGQLYTNYGYTF. The CDR3, as DNA: TGTGCCGGGGGTGGACAGTTATACACTAACTATGGCTACACCTTC.

The rearrangement links TRBV19 to TRBJ2-1, with TRBD1 matching 8 bases. V lost 10 bases and J lost 8; bases outside the gene matches: 16. The germline gives CDR1 LNHDA, CDR2 SQIVND (reference sequence). The CDR3 has 15 amino acids. The DNA of the CDR3 is TGTGCCACCGCGGTAGGACAGGGTGTGGTGGATGAGCAGTTCTTC. It specifies CATAVGQGVVDEQFF. Together with reference TRBV19 and TRBJ2-1, the CDR3 gives the full variable domain: DGGITQSPKYLFRKEGQNVTLSCEQNLNHDAMYWYRQDPGQGLRLIYYSQIVNDFQKGDIAEGYSVSREKKESFPLTVTSAQKNPTAFYLCATAVGQGVVDEQFFGPGTRLTVL.

This rearrangement joins TRBV7-9 to TRBJ1-1; 10 bases align to TRBD1. Germline assignment: CDR1 SEHNR and CDR2 FQNEAQ (reference sequence). The V segment lost 0 bases and the J segment 4 bases; nucleotides outside the gene matches: 5. CDR3 size: 16 residues. CDR3 coding DNA: TGTGCCAGCAGCTTAGCCGACAGGGGGCAAGGCACTGAAGCTTTCTTT. Protein: CASSLADRGQGTEAFF.

A word on this clone: An end of the junction does not agree with germline; a read error may underlie this. This chain uses TRBV5-4 with TRBJ2-3, with TRBD2 as a possible D gene (6 bases). This CDR3 contains 17 residues. The germline V gene has CDR1 SGHNT and CDR2 YYREEE (reference sequence). This chain's CDR3 is CASSSLFAGPSTDKQYF. In DNA form, the CDR3 reads TGTGCCAGCAGCTCCCTCTTTGCGGGACCCAGCACAGATAAGCAGTATTTT. Filled out from reference TRBV5-4 and TRBJ2-3, the complete variable domain reads ETGVTQSPTHLIKTRGQQVTLRCSSQSGHNTVSWYQQALGQGPQFIFQYYREEENGRGNFPPRFSGLQFPNYSSELNVNALELDDSALYLCASSSLFAGPSTDKQYFGPGTRLTVL.

This chain joins TRBV7-2 and TRBJ2-3, with TRBD2 matching over 14 bases. The CDR3 totals 16 residues. The J segment lost 2 bases and the V segment lost 6 bases, leaving 4 bases of the junction unmatched. CDR1 is SGHTA, CDR2 FQGNSA, per germline. In DNA form, the CDR3 reads TGTGCCAGCAGTCGACTAGCGGGGGGGAACACAGATACGCAGTATTTT. Residues: CASSRLAGGNTDTQYF.

About this clone itself: Other DNA sequences in the sample encode the same CDR3. The chain recombines TRBV7-9 with TRBJ1-6; D gene unclear. Germline V gene sequence: CDR1 SEHNR, CDR2 FQNEAQ (reference sequence). CDR3 length: 16 amino acids. Between the trimmed V and J ends, which lost 4 bases and 3 bases, there was a span of 13 bases. CDR3 coding DNA: TGTGCCAGCAGCTCGACTGACCTAGTCTATAATTCACCCCTCCACTTT. Its protein product is CASSSTDLVYNSPLHF.

The rearrangement joins TRBV7-9 to TRBJ1-1, with 8 positions matching TRBD1. Germline CDR1 and CDR2: SEHNR and FQNEAQ (reference sequence). This CDR3 region has 11 residues. CDR3 region: CGQGAATEAFF. CDR3 sequence (DNA): TGTGGTCAGGGGGCCGCCACTGAAGCTTTCTTT.

The V call is TRBV4-3, the J call TRBJ1-1, with TRBD1 as a possible D gene (5 bases). V shed 3 bases and J shed 2 bases, with 22 bases lying between them. The CDR3 runs to 18 residues. Germline CDR1 reads LGHNA; CDR2 reads YSLEER. The CDR3 reads CASSHAAGPLFGNTEAFF. The CDR3 DNA is TGCGCCAGCAGCCACGCGGCGGGACCCCTCTTTGGAAACACTGAAGCTTTCTTT.

The V call is TRBV5-6, the J call TRBJ2-3; D is possibly TRBD2 (6 bases). The germline gives CDR1 SGHDT, CDR2 YYEEEE. The V end was cut by 4 bases, the J end by 3 bases, with 12 bases between. The CDR3 sequence is 14 residues long. The CDR3 reads CASSPWGVTDTQYF. CDR3 nucleotides: TGTGCCAGCAGCCCGTGGGGGGTGACAGATACGCAGTATTTT.

This rearrangement joins TRBV4-3 to TRBJ1-6; TRBD1 matches at 7 bases. CDR1 is LGHNA, CDR2 YSLEER, per germline. The CDR3 loop spans 15 amino acids. V trimming: 0 bases; J trimming: 10 bases; junction bases outside the gene matches: 6. Written as DNA, the CDR3 is TGCGCCAGCAGCCAAGATCTAGGGGGCGGGTCACCCCTCCACTTT. Translating it yields CASSQDLGGGSPLHF.